This T cell receptor beta chain was sequenced during a study of TIL therapy for anti-PD-1-resistant metastatic lung cancer. Study-wide background: Patients had a median age of around 56 years (range about 35-75). Median tumor mutation burden was around 1.6 mutations per megabase.

Time point described: pre-treatment sample, taken before nivolumab and TIL therapy. Germline CDR1 MNHEY, CDR2 SVGEGT. This CDR3 has 15 amino acids. Between the trimmed V and J ends, which lost 3 bases and 5 bases, there was a span of 16 bases. The libraries were made with immunoSEQ v3. The protocol was immunoSEQ multiplex PCR, while the TCRdb copy is restricted to in-frame clones and leaves out a portion. Of 52,000 or so clones listed, 80% to 90% are singletons. The material sequenced was blood, taken at baseline. The V and J genes are TRBV6-2 or TRBV6-3 and TRBJ2-5, with D uncertain. The TCR comes from a person aged 30 to 80 with non-small cell lung cancer. The CDR3 DNA reads TGTGCCAGCAGTTATCGGGCCGCTGAAGGGGAGACCCAGTACTTC. Its translation is CASSYRAAEGETQYF.